In this sample, the clone carrying this T cell receptor beta chain turned up a few times. This specimen belongs to a study of T cell responses to AZD1222 COVID-19 vaccine. Study in general: Pooling was applied to second doses at about 4 or about 12 weeks.

Sequenced by immunoSEQ multiplex PCR; TCRdb stores in-frame clones only, minus some. The repertoire holds 180,000 or so clones, with about 92% as singletons. The length of the CDR3 is 16 residues. Trimming pared 1 base from V and 4 bases from J, leaving 11 bases between. Germline CDR1 and CDR2: SEHNR and FQNEAQ (reference sequence). The receptor comes from an adult in good health. V is TRBV7-9 and J is TRBJ1-6; D gene ambiguous. The sequencing here drew on peripheral blood, taken on day 0 of AZD1222 vaccination. For the CDR3, the DNA is TGTGCCAGCAGCTTAGGGTGGTCAGATTATAATTCACCCCTCCACTTT. Protein: CASSLGWSDYNSPLHF.